Below are 10 T cell receptor beta chains sequenced from a single sample in a study of cytomegalovirus exposure and HLA in healthy donors. The PCR used 60 Vbeta and 13 Jbeta primers. The assay was immunoSEQ multiplex PCR, and TCRdb's table has in-frame clones only and misses some. The sample yields 90,000 to 150,000 clones, approximately 80% seen once. Sequenced material: PBMCs. These receptors were collected from a human donor in good health.

V gene TRBV7-9 combines with J gene TRBJ2-7, with 7 positions matching TRBD1. The CDR3 extends over 14 amino acids. Germline values: CDR1 SEHNR, CDR2 FQNEAQ (reference sequence). The ends lost 5 bases at V and 3 bases at J; junction bases unmatched: 7. In DNA form, the CDR3 reads TGTGCCAGCAGCGACCAAGGGGGCTTCTACGAGCAGTACTTC. Its translation: CASSDQGGFYEQYF.

This chain uses TRBV7-2 with TRBJ2-7; 8 nucleotides match TRBD1. The CDR3 is 16 amino acids. CDR1 SGHTA and CDR2 FQGNSA come from the germline V gene. The trim removed 5 bases at V and 0 bases at J, leaving 9 bases unmatched. In DNA, the CDR3 is TGTGCCAGCAGCCAACAACCGGGACAGGTCTCCTACGAGCAGTACTTC. It translates to CASSQQPGQVSYEQYF.

V usage is TRBV20-1 and J usage is TRBJ2-3; 7 bases are a match to TRBD2. With V trimmed by 3 bases and J by 14 bases, 5 bases remained unmatched. The CDR3 runs to 10 residues. Germline values: CDR1 DFQATT, CDR2 SNEGSKA (reference sequence). The DNA for the CDR3 is TGCAGTGCTAGTCCCGGGAGGAGGTATTTT. Amino acid sequence: CSASPGRRYF.

J is TRBJ1-2 and V is TRBV14, with TRBD1 matching 7 bases. The ends lost 4 bases at V and 4 bases at J; junction bases unmatched: 12. Germline-derived CDR1 and CDR2 are SGHDN and FVKESK. The CDR3 sequence is 16 residues long. Here the CDR3 reads CASSPPGQESSYGYTF. The CDR3 DNA sequence: TGTGCCAGCAGCCCCCCCGGACAGGAAAGTTCCTATGGCTACACCTTC.

This clone was detected a few times. This chain connects TRBV2 to TRBJ2-1; no firm D call. V gave up 7 bases and J gave up 6 bases, with 7 bases separating them. The CDR3 contains 11 residues. Germline CDR1 reads SNHLY; CDR2 reads FYNNEI. The CDR3 loop is CASKLINEQFF. The CDR3 DNA is TGTGCCAGCAAACTCATCAATGAGCAGTTCTTC.

The rearrangement uses TRBV12-5 and TRBJ2-5, with a tentative D call TRBD2 (6 bases). The V gene's germline CDR1 is LGHNT and CDR2 FRNRAP. CDR3 length equals 13 residues. V was trimmed by 7 bases and J by 5 bases, leaving 14 bases between them. CDR3: CASAALREETQYF. CDR3 DNA sequence: TGTGCTAGTGCCGCTCTTCGGGAGGAGACCCAGTACTTC.

This chain connects TRBV5-6 to TRBJ1-2; weak D call: TRBD1 (5 bases). The CDR3 is 13 amino acids. The germline CDR1 and CDR2 sequences are SGHDT and YYEEEE. Trimming removed 0 bases at V and 13 bases at J, with 16 bases between. The CDR3 reads CASSLANPGGCTF. In nucleotides, the CDR3 is TGTGCCAGCAGCTTGGCCAATCCGGGGGGATGCACCTTC. Using reference TRBV5-6 and TRBJ1-2 for the parts outside the CDR3, the full variable domain is DAGVTQSPTHLIKTRGQQVTLRCSPKSGHDTVSWYQQALGQGPQFIFQYYEEEERQRGNFPDRFSGHQFPNYSSELNVNALLLGDSALYLCASSLANPGGCTFGSGTRLTVV.

The genes are TRBV5-4 and TRBJ2-7, with TRBD1 identical over 9 bases. There are 15 residues in the CDR3. CDR1 is SGHNT, CDR2 YYREEE, per germline (reference sequence). The V segment lost 0 bases and the J segment 3 bases; nucleotides outside the gene matches: 4. Here the CDR3 reads CASSLAQGAVYEQYF. CDR3 sequence (DNA): TGTGCCAGCAGCTTGGCACAGGGGGCTGTCTACGAGCAGTACTTC.

The genes are TRBV5-1 and TRBJ1-5; D is undetermined. This CDR3 region has 15 residues. Germline assignment: CDR1 SGHRS and CDR2 YFSETQ. V was trimmed by 0 bases and J by 4 bases, leaving 11 bases between them. The CDR3 sequence is CASSLGEGYNQPQHF. In DNA, the CDR3 is TGCGCCAGCAGCTTGGGAGAGGGCTATAATCAGCCCCAGCATTTT.

This sequence joins TRBV19 and TRBJ2-5; 10 nucleotides align to TRBD2. The CDR3 has 16 residues. V lost 6 bases and J lost 5; bases outside the gene matches: 12. Germline V lookup: CDR1 LNHDA, CDR2 SQIVND (reference sequence). The DNA of the CDR3 is TGTGCCAGTAGGAGCGGGAGGGCACAATTAGTGGAGACCCAGTACTTC. It translates to CASRSGRAQLVETQYF.